Below are 2 T cell receptor beta chains sequenced from a single sample in a study of cytomegalovirus exposure and HLA in healthy donors (dated by TCRdb to between 2016 and 2019). Libraries were constructed by the immunoSEQ multiplex PCR assay. The clones in this table, taken by TCRdb from immuneACCESS, are in-frame only. Not every clone is retained; where verified, under half of the shortfall comes from an unresolved V gene, and the cause of the rest is unknown. The sample table contains 100,000 to 150,000 clones; only one count was recorded for about 90% of them. Of the sample, around 3.3% falls within the top ten clones. Sequenced material: PBMCs. The source of these receptors is a man aged 30 to 45 in good health and CMV-seronegative.

The V and J genes are TRBV11-2 and TRBJ2-5; possible D gene TRBD2, 7 bases. The CDR3 sequence is 14 residues long. V was pared by 1 base and J by 4 bases, with 10 bases between. The germline CDR1 and CDR2 sequences are SGHAT and FQNNGV. CDR3 nucleotide sequence: TGTGCCAGCAGCTTAGTAGGGGGGGTAGAGACCCAGTACTTC. This gives the protein CASSLVGGVETQYF.

J is TRBJ1-1 and V is TRBV4-1; 9 bases line up with TRBD1. The V gene end was trimmed by 5 bases and the J gene end by 9 bases; junction bases not matched to a gene: 7. The CDR3 has 13 amino acids. Germline loops: CDR1 MGHRA, CDR2 YSYEKL. The CDR3 loop reads CASSSWTGDQAFF. The CDR3 DNA follows: TGCGCCAGCAGCTCCTGGACAGGGGATCAAGCTTTCTTT.